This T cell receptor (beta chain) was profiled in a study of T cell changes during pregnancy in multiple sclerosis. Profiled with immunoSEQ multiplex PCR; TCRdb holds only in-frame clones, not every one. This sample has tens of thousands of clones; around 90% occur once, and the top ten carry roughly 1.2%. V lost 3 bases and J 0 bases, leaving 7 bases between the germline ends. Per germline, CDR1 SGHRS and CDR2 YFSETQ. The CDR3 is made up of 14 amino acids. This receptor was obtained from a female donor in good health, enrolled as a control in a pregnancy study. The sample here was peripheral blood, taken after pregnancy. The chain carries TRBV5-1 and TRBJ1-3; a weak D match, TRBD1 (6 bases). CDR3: CASSSGVSGNTIYF. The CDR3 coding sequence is TGCGCCAGCAGCTCAGGGGTCTCTGGAAACACCATATATTTT.